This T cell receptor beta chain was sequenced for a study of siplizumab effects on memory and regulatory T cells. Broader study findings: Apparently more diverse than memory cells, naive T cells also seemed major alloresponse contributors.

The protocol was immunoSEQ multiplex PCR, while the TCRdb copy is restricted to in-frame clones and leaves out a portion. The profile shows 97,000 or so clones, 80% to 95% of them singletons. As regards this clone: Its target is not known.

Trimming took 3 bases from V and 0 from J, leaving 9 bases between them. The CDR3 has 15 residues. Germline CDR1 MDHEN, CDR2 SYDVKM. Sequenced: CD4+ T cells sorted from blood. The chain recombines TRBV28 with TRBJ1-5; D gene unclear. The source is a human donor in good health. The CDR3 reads CASSFRRVSNQPQHF. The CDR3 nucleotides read TGTGCCAGCAGTTTTCGAAGGGTTAGCAATCAGCCCCAGCATTTT.